These 15 T cell receptor beta chains came from one sample sequenced in a study of T cells in Graves' hyperthyroidism and ophthalmopathy (dated by TCRdb to between 2018 and 2021). Libraries were constructed by multiplex PCR. Instrument on record: Illumina HiSeq 2000. The TCR beta CDR3 regions were amplified from the RNA transcripts. For the first round of RT-PCR on the TCR CDR3, the HTBI primer set was used together with the Qiagen OneStep RT-PCR kit. TCRdb ran its own pipeline on the public reads, namely fastp trimming at Q25 and MiXCR clone calling, and kept in-frame beta chains. Each entry is one CDR3 protein sequence, shown with its most common DNA and genes. The sample table lists fewer than 350,000 distinct CDR3 sequences, approximately 19% of them with a count of one. Just under 40% of the sample is held by the ten biggest clonotypes. Sequenced input: blood. The receptors shown here come from a man aged 50 to 59 with Graves' ophthalmopathy.

In this sample, this clonotype turned up once. The chain uses TRBV6-1 and TRBJ2-7, with TRBD1 matching over 8 bases. The V and J ends lost 8 bases and 0 bases, in that order; junction bases with no gene match: 9. Germline-derived CDR1 and CDR2 are MNHNS and SASEGT. There are 15 residues in the CDR3. CDR3 DNA: TGTGCCAGCGGACGCCGGGACAGGAGCTCCTACGAGCAGTACTTC. Translating gives CASGRRDRSSYEQYF.

V and J are TRBV7-9 and TRBJ2-7; 7 positions match TRBD1. Germline CDR1 reads SEHNR; CDR2 reads FQNEAQ (reference sequence). With V trimmed by 5 bases and J by 5 bases, 15 bases remained unmatched. The CDR3 is 16 residues long. CDR3 residues: CASSPSQGDNWDEQYF. CDR3 bases: TGTGCCAGCAGCCCATCGCAGGGGGACAATTGGGACGAGCAGTACTTC.

This clonotype was counted at least ten times. The rearrangement links TRBV28 to TRBJ1-2, with TRBD1 as a possible D gene (5 bases). The CDR3 sequence is 13 residues long. Germline V gives CDR1 MDHEN, CDR2 SYDVKM. Trimming left V 8 bases short and J 6 bases short, with 16 bases between. The CDR3 nucleotides read TGTGCCAGCTCCCAAACAGGTTGGGATGGCTACACCTTC. Translating gives CASSQTGWDGYTF.

The chain links TRBV2 to TRBJ2-7; TRBD2 matches 13 bases. Germline values: CDR1 SNHLY, CDR2 FYNNEI. J was trimmed by 6 bases and V by 8 bases; bases with no gene match: 10. This CDR3 region has 15 residues. CDR3 coding DNA: TGTGCCAGCGAGGAGGGGGGGACTAGCGGGACCGAGCAGTACTTC. Translation: CASEEGGTSGTEQYF.

This clonotype was counted at least ten times. This chain links TRBV29-1 with TRBJ2-3; D gene ambiguous. The V gene's germline CDR1 is SQVTM and CDR2 ANQGSEA. This CDR3 has 12 amino acids. The ends were cut back, 3 bases at V and 6 bases at J, with 10 bases in the middle. The CDR3 protein is CSVDRNDDTQYF. CDR3 DNA sequence: TGCAGCGTTGACAGGAATGACGATACGCAGTATTTT.

This clonotype occurred many times. The chain carries TRBV7-9 and TRBJ2-1, with D tentatively TRBD1 (6 bases). Per germline, CDR1 SEHNR and CDR2 FQNEAQ (reference sequence). This CDR3 is built from 14 residues. Deletions cut 6 bases from V and 2 bases from J, with 11 bases between. This CDR3 is CASREQGPYNEQFF. The CDR3 nucleotides read TGTGCCAGCAGGGAACAGGGCCCCTACAATGAGCAGTTCTTC.

The count of this clonotype is one. The V call is TRBV5-1, the J call TRBJ2-3; D uncertain. The V gene lost 2 bases and the J gene lost 4 bases, with 11 bases spanning the gap. The CDR3 has 14 amino acids. CDR1 is SGHRS and CDR2 is YFSETQ in the germline V gene. CDR3 DNA sequence: TGCGCCAGCAGCTTCCTCAATATCGCAGATACGCAGTATTTT. Translation gives CASSFLNIADTQYF.

This clonotype was seen ten or more times. This chain links TRBV24-1 with TRBJ2-3, with D possibly being TRBD2 (6 bases). Trimming took 4 bases from V and 0 from J, leaving 13 bases between them. The CDR3 totals 16 residues. Germline values: CDR1 KGHDR, CDR2 SFDVKD. The CDR3 coding sequence is TGTGCCACCAGTGACGCCCTCGGAGGGAGCACAGATACGCAGTATTTT. Amino acid sequence: CATSDALGGSTDTQYF.

This clonotype occurred many times. The chain couples TRBV28 to TRBJ2-7, with unresolved D. Germline V gene lookup returns CDR1 MDHEN and CDR2 SYDVKM. The CDR3 loop spans 12 amino acids. V was shortened by 6 bases and J by 0 bases, with 6 bases between the two germline ends. The CDR3 DNA is TGTGCCAGCAGGCGGAGCTCCTACGAGCAGTACTTC. This codes for CASRRSSYEQYF.

This clonotype was recorded many times. V and J are TRBV5-6 and TRBJ1-2, with D unclear. The CDR3 totals 12 residues. The V gene's germline CDR1 is SGHDT and CDR2 YYEEEE. The V end was cut by 7 bases, the J end by 2 bases, with 9 bases between. The CDR3: CASDRANYGYTF. CDR3 DNA: TGTGCCAGCGATAGAGCGAACTATGGCTACACCTTC.

This clonotype was counted many times. The rearrangement joins TRBV12-3 or TRBV12-4 to TRBJ1-1; TRBD1 agrees at 10 bases. The CDR3 loop spans 14 amino acids. With V trimmed by 7 bases and J by 7 bases, 9 bases remained unmatched. CDR3 coding DNA: TGTGCCAGCACACCAGACAGGGGGCGATATGAAGCTTTCTTT. It codes for CASTPDRGRYEAFF.

This clonotype was counted ten times or more. This sequence joins TRBV14 and TRBJ1-5; no definite D call. Trimming removed 3 bases at V and 4 bases at J, with 10 bases between. The V gene's germline CDR1 is SGHDN and CDR2 FVKESK. The CDR3 is made up of 14 amino acids. The CDR3 is CASSQAGRNQPQHF. Here the CDR3 DNA reads TGTGCCAGCAGCCAGGCAGGCCGTAATCAGCCCCAGCATTTT.

A few counts support this clonotype. The rearrangement joins TRBV20-1 to TRBJ1-6; D may be TRBD1 (5 bases). Germline CDR1 and CDR2: DFQATT and SNEGSKA (reference sequence). This CDR3 contains 15 residues. V was pared by 3 bases and J by 10 bases, with 19 bases between. CDR3 loop: CSARGSGTKGSPLHF. CDR3 in DNA: TGCAGTGCTAGGGGCTCGGGGACCAAGGGCTCACCCCTCCACTTT.

This clonotype has a handful of counts. The chain couples TRBV24-1 to TRBJ2-7, with D possibly TRBD1 on 6 matching bases. V lost 4 bases and J lost 3, with 15 bases in between. Germline CDR1 reads KGHDR; CDR2 reads SFDVKD. The length of the CDR3 is 15 residues. CDR3 DNA: TGTGCCACCAGTGAACGCGACAGGAAAATCTACGAGCAGTACTTC. This encodes CATSERDRKIYEQYF.

V usage is TRBV5-1 and J usage is TRBJ1-1, with D maybe TRBD1 (5 bases). Trimming stripped 1 base from V and 0 bases from J, with 16 bases between. CDR3 length equals 17 residues. Germline V CDR1 and CDR2: SGHRS, YFSETQ. CDR3 in DNA: TGCGCCAGCAGCTTGTGGGGGTCGGTCTTTGTGAACACTGAAGCTTTCTTT. Residues: CASSLWGSVFVNTEAFF.